Detailed here is one T cell receptor (beta chain). Its antigen is still unknown. The sample belongs to a study of T cells in narcolepsy. General study points: Healthy controls reportedly lacked the autoreactive clonotypes serially found in patients' blood.

Sequencing used immunoSEQ multiplex PCR; TCRdb keeps in-frame clones, though not all of them. The sample carries about 30,000 clones, around 86% recorded once. This CDR3 is built from 15 residues. V lost 4 bases, J lost 7 bases, and 9 bases stayed unmatched. Germline V gene sequence: CDR1 SGHRS, CDR2 YFSETQ. V gene TRBV5-1 combines with J gene TRBJ1-4, with 8 bases aligning to TRBD1. Sequencing was performed on CD45RA- memory CD4+ T cells from PBMCs. This clonotype originated in a human donor with narcolepsy. The CDR3, as DNA: TGCGCCAGCAGCCACGGGACAGGTCAAGGTGAAAAACTGTTTTTT. Its translation is CASSHGTGQGEKLFF.